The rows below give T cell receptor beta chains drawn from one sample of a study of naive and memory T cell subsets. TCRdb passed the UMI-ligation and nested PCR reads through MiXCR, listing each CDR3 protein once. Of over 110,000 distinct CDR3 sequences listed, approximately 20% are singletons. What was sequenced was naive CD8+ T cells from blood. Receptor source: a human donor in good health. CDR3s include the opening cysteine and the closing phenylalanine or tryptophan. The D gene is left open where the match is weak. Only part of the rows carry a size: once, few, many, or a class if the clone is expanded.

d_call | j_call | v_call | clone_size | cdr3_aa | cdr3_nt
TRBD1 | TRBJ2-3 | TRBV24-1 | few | CATSDFRDSGGDTQYF | TGTGCCACCAGTGATTTCCGGGACAGCGGTGGAGATACGCAGTATTTT
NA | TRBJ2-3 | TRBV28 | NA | CASSLLRNTDTQYF | TGTGCCAGCAGTTTATTACGGAACACAGATACGCAGTATTTT
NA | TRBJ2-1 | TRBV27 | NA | CASSAGTSHYNEQFF | TGTGCCAGCAGTGCCGGAACTAGCCACTACAATGAGCAGTTCTTC
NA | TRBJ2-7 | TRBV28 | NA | CASRTGPSSYEQYF | TGTGCCAGCAGGACAGGCCCAAGCTCCTACGAGCAGTACTTC
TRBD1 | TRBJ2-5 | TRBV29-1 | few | CSVDRGEGETQYF | TGCAGCGTCGACAGGGGGGAAGGAGAGACCCAGTACTTC
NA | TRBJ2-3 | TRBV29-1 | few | CSVEFGVTSTDTQYF | TGCAGCGTTGAATTCGGGGTAACTAGCACAGATACGCAGTATTTT
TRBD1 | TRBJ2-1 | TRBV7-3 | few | CASSLETGAGNEQFF | TGTGCCAGCAGCTTAGAGACAGGGGCTGGCAATGAGCAGTTCTTC
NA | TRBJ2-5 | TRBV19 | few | CASSIDHGWGKETQYF | TGTGCCAGTAGTATAGATCACGGGTGGGGAAAAGAGACCCAGTACTTC
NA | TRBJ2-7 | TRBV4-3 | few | CASSQRLGNYEQYF | TGCGCCAGCAGCCAAAGGTTAGGGAACTACGAGCAGTACTTC
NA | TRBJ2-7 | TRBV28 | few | CASSPKLPLWDEQYF | TGTGCCAGCAGTCCGAAGTTACCCCTTTGGGACGAGCAGTACTTC
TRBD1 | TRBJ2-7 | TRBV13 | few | CASSSGQGTIDEYEQYF | TGTGCCAGCAGCTCTGGACAGGGGACAATTGACGAATACGAGCAGTACTTC
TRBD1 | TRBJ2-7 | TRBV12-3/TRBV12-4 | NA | CASSLGGQGYYEQYF | TGTGCCAGCAGTTTGGGGGGACAGGGGTACTACGAGCAGTACTTC
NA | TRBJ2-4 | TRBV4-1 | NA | CASSQETWTGWIQYF | TGCGCCAGCAGCCAAGAAACATGGACGGGTTGGATTCAGTACTTC
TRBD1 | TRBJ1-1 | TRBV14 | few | CASRPDRGNTEAFF | TGTGCCAGCAGACCCGACAGGGGGAACACTGAAGCTTTCTTT
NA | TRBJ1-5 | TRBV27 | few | CASRQGGPQHF | TGTGCCAGCAGACAGGGTGGGCCCCAGCATTTT
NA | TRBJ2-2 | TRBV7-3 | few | CASSLYSRETTGELFF | TGTGCCAGCAGCTTATATAGCAGGGAGACGACCGGGGAGCTGTTTTTT
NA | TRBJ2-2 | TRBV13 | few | CASRRVQDGNTGELFF | TGTGCCAGCCGTCGGGTCCAGGACGGGAACACCGGGGAGCTGTTTTTT
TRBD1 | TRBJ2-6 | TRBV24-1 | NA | CATSDTGGQGGSSGANVLTF | TGTGCCACCAGTGATACCGGTGGACAGGGGGGAAGCTCTGGGGCCAACGTCCTGACTTTC
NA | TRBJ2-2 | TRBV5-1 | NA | CASSIRDTTGELFF | TGCGCCAGCAGCATCAGGGATACCACCGGGGAGCTGTTTTTT
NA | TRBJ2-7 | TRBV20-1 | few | CSVSPDSRSYEQYF | TGCAGTGTTAGTCCCGACTCTCGTTCCTACGAGCAGTACTTC
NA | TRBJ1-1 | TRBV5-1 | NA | CASSLEGSEAFF | TGCGCCAGCAGCTTGGAGGGGTCGGAAGCTTTCTTT
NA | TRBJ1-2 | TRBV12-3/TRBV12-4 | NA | CASSPSNYGYTF | TGTGCCAGCAGCCCCTCTAACTATGGCTACACCTTC
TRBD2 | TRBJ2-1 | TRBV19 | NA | CASSIGLAGDNEQFF | TGTGCCAGTAGTATCGGGCTAGCGGGAGACAATGAGCAGTTCTTC
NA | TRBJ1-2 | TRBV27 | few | CASREYRRVDGYTF | TGTGCCAGCAGGGAGTATCGCAGGGTGGATGGCTACACCTTC
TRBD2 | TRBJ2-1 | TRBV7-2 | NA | CASSLSPPGLAGATPYNEQFF | TGTGCCAGCAGCTTATCCCCCCCGGGACTAGCGGGAGCTACCCCCTACAATGAGCAGTTCTTC
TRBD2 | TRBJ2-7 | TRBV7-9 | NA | CASSSAFGLAGLTYEQYF | TGTGCCAGCAGCTCCGCATTCGGACTAGCGGGATTGACTTATGAGCAGTACTTC
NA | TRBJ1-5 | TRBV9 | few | CASSVGDINQPQHF | TGTGCCAGCAGCGTAGGGGACATTAATCAGCCCCAGCATTTT
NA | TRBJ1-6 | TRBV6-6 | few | CASRDSNSPLHF | TGTGCCAGCAGGGACAGTAATTCACCCCTCCACTTT
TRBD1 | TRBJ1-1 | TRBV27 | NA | CASSLNRGRSNTEAFF | TGTGCCAGCAGTCTAAACAGGGGGCGGTCGAACACTGAAGCTTTCTTT
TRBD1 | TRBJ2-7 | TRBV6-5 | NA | CASSYLTGAYEQYF | TGTGCCAGCAGTTACCTGACAGGGGCCTACGAGCAGTACTTC
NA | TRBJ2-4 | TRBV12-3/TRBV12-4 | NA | CASSELLGGPRGIQYF | TGTGCCAGCAGTGAACTCTTAGGGGGGCCCCGGGGCATTCAGTACTTC
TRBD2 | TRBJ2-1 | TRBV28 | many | CASSLFPGLAELYNEQFF | TGTGCCAGCAGTTTATTCCCGGGACTAGCGGAACTTTACAATGAGCAGTTCTTC
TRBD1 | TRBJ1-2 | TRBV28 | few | CASSPRTGEFNGYTF | TGTGCCAGCAGTCCTCGGACAGGGGAGTTTAATGGCTACACCTTC
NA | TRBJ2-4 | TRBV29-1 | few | CSAQGSGVMAKNIQYF | TGCAGCGCCCAGGGAAGTGGGGTTATGGCCAAAAACATTCAGTACTTC
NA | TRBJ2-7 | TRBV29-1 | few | CSGLRGGGAYEQYF | TGCAGCGGACTTAGAGGGGGAGGGGCCTACGAGCAGTACTTC
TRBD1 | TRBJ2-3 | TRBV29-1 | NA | CSVDGQGAGTDTQYF | TGCAGCGTTGACGGACAGGGGGCCGGCACAGATACGCAGTATTTT
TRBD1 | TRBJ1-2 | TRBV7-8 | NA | CASTGQGALNGYTF | TGTGCCAGCACCGGACAGGGGGCGCTGAATGGCTACACCTTC
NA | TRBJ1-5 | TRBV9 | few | CASSVSGNSNQPQHF | TGTGCCAGCAGCGTATCGGGGAATAGCAATCAGCCCCAGCATTTT
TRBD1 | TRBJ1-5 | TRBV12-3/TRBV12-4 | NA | CASTRQGAGNQPQHF | TGTGCCAGCACAAGACAGGGGGCCGGCAATCAGCCCCAGCATTTT
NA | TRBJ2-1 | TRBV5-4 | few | CASSLRSLNNEQFF | TGTGCCAGCAGCTTGAGGAGTCTAAACAATGAGCAGTTCTTC
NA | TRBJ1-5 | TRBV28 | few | CASSLPQGSNQPQHF | TGTGCCAGCAGTTTACCCCAGGGATCCAATCAGCCCCAGCATTTT